Sequencing of this TCR beta chain was carried out in a study of blood T cell repertoires in COVID-19. Across the whole study: Samples of COVID-19 (acute and convalescent) were obtained from the United States, Italy and Spain.

Study processing details: Using reference gene primer amplification, nucleated cell counts were estimated. The protocol was immunoSEQ multiplex PCR, while the TCRdb copy is restricted to in-frame clones and leaves out a portion. V and J calls and clone size are those listed in that table; D and trimming were worked out from the DNA. This table has over 200,000 clones, 75% to 90% appearing once. CDR1 and CDR2 from the germline V gene are DFQATT and SNEGSKA (reference sequence). The CDR3 loop spans 16 amino acids. V shed 3 bases and J shed 0 bases, with 17 bases lying between them. The sequencing sample was made of peripheral blood. The V call is TRBV20-1, the J call TRBJ1-1; no definite D call. The TCR sequence derives from a young man with COVID-19, enrolled during active disease. Here the CDR3 DNA reads TGCAGTGCTAGTCGTGAGGGCAGCTGGATGAACACTGAAGCTTTCTTT. Translated, it gives CSASREGSWMNTEAFF.